Below, 28 T cell receptor beta chains from the same sample are listed, as sequenced in a study of OX40 agonist ivuxolimab in advanced cancers. Assay used: immunoSEQ multiplex PCR; TCRdb lists only in-frame clones, some missing. Counted here are more than 50,000 clones, about 79% occurring once; the ten biggest clones make up roughly 1.5%. This material consisted of CD4+ or CD8+ T cells sorted from blood, taken in a trial of the OX40 agonist ivuxolimab. These receptors came from an adult with an advanced solid tumor such as melanoma, head and neck, liver or kidney cancer.

This chain uses TRBV2 with TRBJ2-7, with TRBD2 identical over 9 bases. CDR3 length equals 15 residues. From germline, CDR1 is SNHLY and CDR2 FYNNEI. Trimming removed 6 bases from V and 5 bases from J; junction bases left unmatched: 11. The CDR3 protein is CASRARGLASDEQYF. The CDR3 bases are TGTGCCAGCAGGGCGAGAGGACTAGCGTCTGACGAGCAGTACTTC.

The V call is TRBV6-6, the J call TRBJ1-3; TRBD1 is a possible D gene (6 bases). Germline V gene lookup returns CDR1 MNHNY and CDR2 SVGAGI (reference sequence). Trimming shortened V by 7 bases and J by 4 bases, and 11 bases separated the two germline ends. This CDR3 comprises 13 residues. The CDR3 is CASTSDRGNTIYF. As DNA, the CDR3 is TGTGCCAGCACTTCAGACAGGGGAAACACCATATATTTT.

The rearrangement joins TRBV9 to TRBJ2-1; TRBD2 matches at 11 bases. CDR1 SGDLS and CDR2 YYNGEE come from the germline V gene. This CDR3 contains 15 residues. J gave up 4 bases and V 2 bases, and 2 bases lay outside the gene matches. The CDR3 coding sequence is TGTGCCAGCAGCGTCGGGACTAGCGGATACAATGAGCAGTTCTTC. It specifies CASSVGTSGYNEQFF.

The gene calls are TRBV4-3 and TRBJ2-3; D possibly corresponds to TRBD2 (7 bases). This CDR3 has 17 residues. V was cut by 0 bases and J by 1 base, with 14 bases left in between. Germline lookup yields CDR1 LGHNA and CDR2 YSLEER. The CDR3 loop is CASSQEGGAGRTDTQYF. DNA of the CDR3: TGCGCCAGCAGCCAAGAGGGGGGGGCGGGGCGCACAGATACGCAGTATTTT.

The V gene is TRBV7-3, the J gene TRBJ2-3, with TRBD1 identical over 12 bases. V lost 5 bases, J lost 6 bases, and 6 bases stayed unmatched. The CDR3 totals 15 residues. Germline lookup yields CDR1 SGHTA and CDR2 FQGTGA. CDR3 sequence reads: CASSRGQGAFDTQYF. The CDR3 bases are TGTGCCAGCAGCAGGGGACAGGGGGCGTTCGATACGCAGTATTTT.

The V call is TRBV4-2, the J call TRBJ2-2; D may correspond to TRBD1 or TRBD2 (5 bases each). The ends were cut back, 0 bases at V and 6 bases at J, with 14 bases in the middle. The germline gives CDR1 LGHNA, CDR2 YNFKEQ. The CDR3 is made up of 16 amino acids. CDR3 amino acids: CASSQDRRERAGELFF. CDR3 nucleotide sequence: TGTGCCAGCAGCCAAGATCGCAGGGAGAGGGCCGGGGAGCTGTTTTTT.

This clone was seen just once. The V and J genes are TRBV30 and TRBJ1-2; D ambiguous. This CDR3 comprises 12 residues. The V end was cut by 0 bases, the J end by 3 bases, with 5 bases between. Germline V gene data show CDR1 as GTSNPN and CDR2 as SVGIG (reference sequence). Here the CDR3 DNA reads TGTGCCTGGAGTGTAGAAGACTATGGCTACACCTTC. Its protein is CAWSVEDYGYTF.

The chain carries TRBV14 and TRBJ1-2; D remains unclear. The length of the CDR3 is 15 residues. Germline V gene lookup returns CDR1 SGHDN and CDR2 FVKESK. V was cut by 3 bases and J by 0 bases, with 11 bases left in between. The chain's CDR3 is CASSHEPKANYGYTF. Here the CDR3 DNA reads TGTGCCAGCAGCCACGAGCCGAAGGCTAACTATGGCTACACCTTC.

V is TRBV7-6 and J is TRBJ1-5; D call uncertain. V lost 5 bases and J 1 base, leaving 6 bases between the germline ends. The CDR3 contains 13 residues. Germline assignment: CDR1 SGHVS and CDR2 FNYEAQ. CDR3 DNA sequence: TGTGCCAGCAGCCCAAAAAGCAATCAGCCCCAGCATTTT. Translation: CASSPKSNQPQHF.

The chain is built from TRBV29-1 and TRBJ2-5; 7 nucleotides line up with TRBD2. J lost 10 bases, V lost 3 bases, and 23 bases had no gene match. CDR1 and CDR2 (germline): SQVTM, ANQGSEA. This CDR3 has 17 amino acids. The CDR3 protein is CSVEGTRTGGGNRDQYF. CDR3 coding DNA: TGCAGCGTTGAGGGGACCAGGACGGGAGGAGGGAATAGGGACCAGTACTTC.

DNA for the CDR3: TGTGCCAGCAGCCCCGGGACAGGCGCTGAAGCTTTCTTT. Its protein product is CASSPGTGAEAFF. The V call is TRBV7-3, the J call TRBJ1-1, with 8 bases aligning to TRBD1. The CDR3 length is 13 residues. Trimming took 5 bases from V and 6 from J; bases not matched to a gene: 5. CDR1 is SGHTA, CDR2 FQGTGA, per germline.

The chain combines TRBV18 with TRBJ2-7; no reliable D call. The CDR3 consists of 16 residues. V gave up 2 bases and J gave up 5 bases, with 19 bases separating them. The germline gives CDR1 KGHSH, CDR2 LQKENI. In nucleotides, the CDR3 is TGTGCCAGCTCACCAGTATTTCCCTTTACAGTGGACGAGCAGTACTTC. Its translation is CASSPVFPFTVDEQYF.

V is TRBV12-5 and J is TRBJ1-5, with D possibly TRBD1 on 5 matching bases. Germline V lookup: CDR1 LGHNT, CDR2 FRNRAP. The V gene lost 2 bases and the J gene lost 0 bases, with 11 bases spanning the gap. The CDR3 consists of 16 residues. CDR3 coding DNA: TGTGCTAGTGGTTTGCTCATCGGGGGTAGCAATCAGCCCCAGCATTTT. Translation: CASGLLIGGSNQPQHF.

Details on this clone: Other nucleotide sequences from this sample produce the same CDR3. In nucleotides, the CDR3 is TGTGCCAGCAGCCCTCGAGGGTTTGTAGTTAATCTCGACTCTGGGGCCAACGTCCTGACTTTC. It specifies CASSPRGFVVNLDSGANVLTF. The chain has TRBV7-8 and TRBJ2-6, with D perhaps matching TRBD2 (5 bases). V gave up 5 bases and J gave up 0 bases, with 26 bases separating them. The CDR3 contains 21 residues. Germline loops: CDR1 SGHVS, CDR2 FQNEAQ.

The rearrangement links TRBV6-5 to TRBJ1-1, with D hard to call. V was shortened by 3 bases and J by 11 bases, with 10 bases between the two germline ends. The CDR3 totals 11 residues. Per germline, CDR1 MNHEY and CDR2 SVGAGI. The DNA of the CDR3 is TGTGCCAGCAGTTATCAAGGACGTGCTTTCTTT. This sequence encodes CASSYQGRAFF.

This CDR3 reads CASVYFGTPNQPQHF. CDR3 DNA sequence: TGTGCCAGCGTTTACTTCGGGACCCCAAATCAGCCCCAGCATTTT. The J gene is TRBJ1-5, the V gene TRBV6-1, with a tentative D call TRBD1 (5 bases). Trimming cost V 8 bases and J 4 bases, with 18 bases left between them. The CDR3 consists of 15 residues. Germline V gene data show CDR1 as MNHNS and CDR2 as SASEGT.

CDR3 sequence reads: CASSLSSTGLTYEQYF. CDR3 in DNA: TGTGCCAGCAGTTTATCTTCGACAGGGCTTACCTACGAGCAGTACTTC. The chain carries TRBV27 and TRBJ2-7; 7 bases match TRBD1. The CDR3 has 16 residues. The germline V gene encodes CDR1 MNHEY and CDR2 SMNVEV (reference sequence). V shed 0 bases and J 2 bases; nucleotides not matched to a gene: 7.

This sequence joins TRBV11-2 and TRBJ1-1; 7 positions match TRBD1. J lost 3 bases, V lost 3 bases, and 4 bases had no gene match. The V gene's germline CDR1 is SGHAT and CDR2 FQNNGV. The CDR3 extends over 14 amino acids. The chain's CDR3 is CASSLNRGDTEAFF. The CDR3 nucleotides read TGTGCCAGCAGCTTGAACAGGGGAGACACTGAAGCTTTCTTT.

J is TRBJ2-5 and V is TRBV5-1; D gene unclear. V was shortened by 0 bases and J by 2 bases, with 2 bases between the two germline ends. Germline values: CDR1 SGHRS, CDR2 YFSETQ. The CDR3 spans 12 residues. CDR3 residues: CASSLVQETQYF. The CDR3 DNA sequence: TGCGCCAGCAGCTTGGTACAAGAGACCCAGTACTTC.

The rearrangement uses TRBV7-2 and TRBJ2-3; TRBD2 matches 9 bases. The CDR3 is 17 residues long. The trim removed 5 bases at V and 2 bases at J, leaving 11 bases unmatched. CDR1 SGHTA and CDR2 FQGNSA come from the germline V gene. CDR3 DNA sequence: TGTGCCAGCAGCCCCCCAAGTCAGCGGGGGGTCACAGATACGCAGTATTTT. Amino acids: CASSPPSQRGVTDTQYF.

The V call is TRBV18, the J call TRBJ2-7, with TRBD1 identical over 8 bases. V trimming: 6 bases; J trimming: 0 bases; junction bases outside the gene matches: 10. CDR1 and CDR2 from the germline V gene are KGHSH and LQKENI. The length of the CDR3 is 16 residues. The CDR3 protein is CASSLRTGPNSYEQYF. The CDR3 DNA sequence: TGTGCCAGCTCCCTCAGGACAGGGCCTAACTCCTACGAGCAGTACTTC.

This clone was counted a single time. The chain links TRBV2 to TRBJ2-4, with D perhaps assigned TRBD1 or TRBD2 (7 bases each). V dropped 6 bases and J dropped 8 bases, with 29 bases sitting between them. The germline CDR1 and CDR2 sequences are SNHLY and FYNNEI. CDR3 length equals 18 residues. DNA for the CDR3: TGTGCCAGCAGCGACGGGAACTTCAGGGGGGGTTTCGGTGACATTCAGTACTTC. It translates to CASSDGNFRGGFGDIQYF.

The J gene is TRBJ1-5, the V gene TRBV7-2, with D hard to call. Germline V gene data show CDR1 as SGHTA and CDR2 as FQGNSA. Deletions cut 5 bases from V and 4 bases from J, with 6 bases between. The CDR3 has 12 amino acids. The CDR3, as DNA: TGTGCCAGCAGCGCCCGAAATCAGCCCCAGCATTTT. Translated, it gives CASSARNQPQHF.

The rearrangement links TRBV19 to TRBJ1-1; D gene uncertain. The CDR3 is 14 amino acids. Germline V lookup: CDR1 LNHDA, CDR2 SQIVND (reference sequence). Trimming stripped 3 bases from V and 1 base from J, with 9 bases between. The CDR3, as DNA: TGTGCCAGTAGTATTGAGGGCAGGAACACTGAAGCTTTCTTT. It yields the protein CASSIEGRNTEAFF.

The chain links TRBV7-8 to TRBJ2-3; no definite D call. This CDR3 contains 12 residues. CDR1 and CDR2 from the germline V gene are SGHVS and FQNEAQ. V was trimmed by 5 bases and J by 6 bases, leaving 9 bases between them. The CDR3: CASSAAYDTQYF. DNA for the CDR3: TGTGCCAGCAGCGCTGCCTATGATACGCAGTATTTT.

The DNA for the CDR3 is TGTGCCAGCAGGATTAGCAATCAGCCCCAGCATTTT. This sequence encodes CASRISNQPQHF. The chain joins TRBV6-1 to TRBJ1-5; D is ambiguous. V was cut by 6 bases and J by 0 bases, with 3 bases left in between. The CDR3 totals 12 residues. CDR1 and CDR2 (germline): MNHNS, SASEGT.

This rearrangement joins TRBV5-6 to TRBJ1-2; 9 bases align to TRBD1. The length of the CDR3 is 17 residues. Germline loops: CDR1 SGHDT, CDR2 YYEEEE. Germline trimming cut 3 bases from V and 3 bases from J; bases unmatched to any gene: 12. For the CDR3, the DNA is TGTGCCAGCAGCTCCAAAACGGGACAGGGATTCGACTATGGCTACACCTTC. Translation: CASSSKTGQGFDYGYTF. Supplemented by reference TRBV5-6 and TRBJ1-2, the full variable domain reads DAGVTQSPTHLIKTRGQQVTLRCSPKSGHDTVSWYQQALGQGPQFIFQYYEEEERQRGNFPDRFSGHQFPNYSSELNVNALLLGDSALYLCASSSKTGQGFDYGYTFGSGTRLTVV.

This sequence joins TRBV6-1 and TRBJ2-3; perhaps TRBD2 as D (6 bases). Trimming removed 1 base from V and 1 base from J, with 9 bases in between. CDR1 MNHNS and CDR2 SASEGT come from the germline V gene. CDR3 length: 15 amino acids. CDR3 sequence reads: CASSEVPGGTDTQYF. CDR3 DNA sequence: TGTGCCAGCAGTGAAGTCCCGGGAGGCACAGATACGCAGTATTTT.